Many counts were recorded for the clone carrying this T cell receptor beta chain. The antigen remains unidentified. The data stem from a study of T cell repertoires in cytomegalovirus infection. TCRdb passed the reads through MiXCR, listing each CDR3 protein once. This sample has over 100,000 distinct CDR3 sequences, with roughly a tenth found just once. The CDR3 totals 15 residues. Germline V CDR1 and CDR2: LNHDA, SQIVND (reference sequence). Trimming took 8 bases from V and 3 from J; bases not matched to a gene: 11. This TCR was recovered from a human donor in good health (CMV status not recorded). Some clones in this sample may be carry-over from other donors' samples. Specimen: PBMCs, sequenced either directly or after in vitro stimulation (not recorded which). This chain connects TRBV19 to TRBJ2-7; 9 bases agree with TRBD2. The CDR3 reads CASGFPGLAIYEQYF. CDR3 coding DNA: TGTGCCAGTGGGTTCCCGGGACTAGCAATCTACGAGCAGTACTTC.